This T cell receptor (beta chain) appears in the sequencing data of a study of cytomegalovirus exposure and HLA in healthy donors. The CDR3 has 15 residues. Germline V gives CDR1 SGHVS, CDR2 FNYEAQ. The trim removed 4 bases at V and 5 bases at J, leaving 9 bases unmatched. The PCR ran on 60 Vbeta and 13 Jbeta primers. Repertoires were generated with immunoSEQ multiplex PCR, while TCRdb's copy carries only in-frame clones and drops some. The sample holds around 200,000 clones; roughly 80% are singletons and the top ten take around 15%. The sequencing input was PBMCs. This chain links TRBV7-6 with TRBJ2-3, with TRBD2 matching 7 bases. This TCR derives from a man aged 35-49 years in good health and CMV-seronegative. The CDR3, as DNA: TGTGCCAGCAGCTCGCAAACGGGGGGTTTAGATACGCAGTATTTT. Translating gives CASSSQTGGLDTQYF.